These 13 T cell receptor beta chains originate from one sample sequenced in a study of blood T cells in healthy people across ages (dated by TCRdb to between 2014 and 2017). Libraries were constructed by 5' RACE. Sequencer: Illumina HiSeq 2500. The second PCR ran for about 6 to 12 cycles and used a J-beta primer mix along with a sample-barcoded 5' primer. TCRdb itself trimmed the public reads at Q25 with fastp, ran MiXCR and retained productive beta chains. Under each unique CDR3 protein, matching rows form one entry showing the most common genes and DNA. This sample holds around 800,000 distinct CDR3 sequences; 40% to 65% were observed only once. The top ten clonotypes cover roughly 40% of the sample. The sample was blood. Receptor source: a man older than 75 in good health.

The chain is built from TRBV6-5 and TRBJ2-1; TRBD1 agrees at 9 bases. V was pared by 5 bases and J by 8 bases, with 4 bases of the junction left unmatched. The CDR3 runs to 13 residues. Germline V CDR1 and CDR2: MNHEY, SVGAGI. The CDR3 protein is CASSRTGGYEQFF. In DNA, the CDR3 is TGTGCCAGCAGTCGAACAGGGGGCTATGAGCAGTTCTTC.

The V call is TRBV29-1, the J call TRBJ2-1; D is unclear. This CDR3 region has 14 residues. CDR1 SQVTM and CDR2 ANQGSEA come from the germline V gene. The V and J ends lost 5 bases and 7 bases respectively, with 18 bases between them. CDR3 sequence reads: CSVSFQALGNEQFF. The CDR3 region has the DNA TGCAGCGTTTCCTTTCAGGCCCTAGGGAATGAGCAGTTCTTC.

A few counts support this clonotype. This rearrangement joins TRBV20-1 to TRBJ2-7; TRBD1 agrees at 10 bases. This CDR3 comprises 16 residues. Per germline, CDR1 DFQATT and CDR2 SNEGSKA (reference sequence). The V and J ends lost 3 bases and 7 bases, in that order; junction bases with no gene match: 15. The CDR3 DNA follows: TGCAGTGCTAGCAGACCTGGGATGGGACAGGGGAATGAGCAGTACTTC. It specifies CSASRPGMGQGNEQYF.

CDR3 loop: CASSDSAGNTIYF. The CDR3 nucleotides read TGTGCCAGCTCAGACTCGGCGGGGAACACCATATATTTT. This chain joins TRBV18 and TRBJ1-3; no reliable D call. Trimming pared 5 bases from V and 7 bases from J, leaving 12 bases between. Looked up from germline, CDR1 is KGHSH and CDR2 is LQKENI. This CDR3 contains 13 residues.

V gene TRBV9 combines with J gene TRBJ2-1, with 13 bases aligning to TRBD2. There are 15 residues in the CDR3. In germline, CDR1 is SGDLS, CDR2 YYNGEE. J was trimmed by 8 bases and V by 2 bases; bases with no gene match: 4. The CDR3 loop is CASSVGTSGIYEQFF. DNA for the CDR3: TGTGCCAGCAGCGTCGGGACTAGCGGGATCTATGAGCAGTTCTTC.

This clonotype came up a few times. V gene TRBV15 combines with J gene TRBJ1-2, with D possibly TRBD1 on 5 matching bases. The ends were cut back, 1 base at V and 8 bases at J, with 11 bases in the middle. CDR3 length: 13 residues. Looked up from germline, CDR1 is LNHNV and CDR2 is YYDKDF (reference sequence). CDR3 coding DNA: TGTGCCACCAGCAGAGGCCAGGGAGGAGGCTACACCTTC. It specifies CATSRGQGGGYTF.

The chain links TRBV3-1 to TRBJ2-1, with TRBD2 matching 9 bases. J gave up 5 bases and V 5 bases, and 4 bases lay outside the gene matches. Germline lookup yields CDR1 LGHDT and CDR2 YNNKEL (reference sequence). The CDR3 sequence is 14 residues long. CDR3 loop: CASSRASGNNEQFF. CDR3 in DNA: TGTGCCAGCAGCAGGGCTAGCGGGAACAATGAGCAGTTCTTC.

The V gene is TRBV12-5, the J gene TRBJ1-2; D unresolved. CDR1 and CDR2 (germline): LGHNT, FRNRAP. This CDR3 contains 18 residues. The ends were cut back, 7 bases at V and 1 base at J, with 25 bases in the middle. CDR3 nucleotides: TGTGCTAGTGTCGACCCCAACGTTGTTAGGCGGGGTAACTATGGCTACACCTTC. Protein sequence: CASVDPNVVRRGNYGYTF. Filled out from reference TRBV12-5 and TRBJ1-2, the complete variable domain reads DARVTQTPRHKVTEMGQEVTMRCQPILGHNTVFWYRQTMMQGLELLAYFRNRAPLDDSGMPKDRFSAEMPDATLATLKIQPSEPRDSAVYFCASVDPNVVRRGNYGYTFGSGTRLTVV.

This clonotype has a handful of counts. CDR3 DNA sequence: TGTGCCAGCGCCAGGGAGGCCTCAACCTACGAGCAGTACTTC. Translating gives CASAREASTYEQYF. The chain recombines TRBV2 with TRBJ2-7; a possible D gene is TRBD2 (6 bases). V shed 8 bases and J shed 2 bases, with 16 bases lying between them. CDR1 is SNHLY, CDR2 FYNNEI, per germline. The CDR3 totals 14 residues.

The chain combines TRBV27 with TRBJ1-1; the D gene is possibly TRBD1 (6 bases). CDR3 length equals 16 residues. Trimming cost V 4 bases and J 4 bases, with 19 bases left between them. CDR1 is MNHEY, CDR2 SMNVEV, per germline (reference sequence). CDR3 coding DNA: TGTGCCAGCAGTTACGCCGGGGGCAGGGGAGGCACTGAAGCTTTCTTT. Translated, it gives CASSYAGGRGGTEAFF.

The chain employs TRBV7-9 and TRBJ2-7; possible D gene TRBD2, 6 bases. The CDR3 contains 14 residues. Germline values: CDR1 SEHNR, CDR2 FQNEAQ (reference sequence). V lost 4 bases to trimming and J lost 5 bases, with 15 bases between them. The CDR3 sequence is CASSSYGGSNEQYF. DNA for the CDR3: TGTGCCAGCAGCTCCTATGGGGGGTCCAACGAGCAGTACTTC.

This clonotype appeared a single time. The chain links TRBV9 to TRBJ1-2; no reliable D call. CDR3 size: 13 residues. CDR1 and CDR2 from the germline V gene are SGDLS and YYNGEE. V was cut by 5 bases and J by 4 bases, with 12 bases left in between. CDR3 residues: CASSSPRRYGYTF. The CDR3 nucleotides are TGTGCCAGCAGTAGTCCCCGGCGCTATGGCTACACCTTC.

The chain couples TRBV7-9 to TRBJ1-2; TRBD1 is a possible D gene (5 bases). The CDR3 sequence is 14 residues long. Germline lookup yields CDR1 SEHNR and CDR2 FQNEAQ (reference sequence). Trimming cost V 4 bases and J 6 bases, with 15 bases left between them. The CDR3 DNA follows: TGTGCCAGCAGCTCGCTAGGGGCAGGCGATGGCTACACCTTC. The encoded protein is CASSSLGAGDGYTF. The full variable domain, its missing parts supplied by reference TRBV7-9 and TRBJ1-2, is DTGVSQNPRHKITKRGQNVTFRCDPISEHNRLYWYRQTLGQGPEFLTYFQNEAQLEKSRLLSDRFSAERPKGSFSTLEIQRTEQGDSAMYLCASSSLGAGDGYTFGSGTRLTVV.